The TCR beta chain under discussion was sequenced for a study of blood T cell repertoires in COVID-19. Some clones are missing from TCRdb's copy, which holds only in-frame ones; the method was immunoSEQ multiplex PCR. This table has about 160,000 clones, around 82% appearing once. Looked up from germline, CDR1 is SGHAT and CDR2 is FQNNGV. The CDR3 has 13 residues. A note on this clone: One junction end disagrees with the germline gene, perhaps due to a read error.

The gene calls are TRBV11-2 and TRBJ1-2; D may be TRBD1 (5 bases). The sequence was collected from a woman in her 40s with COVID-19, enrolled during active disease. Sequencing used peripheral blood. This CDR3 is CASSLVVQGTSSF. The CDR3 DNA follows: TGTGCCAGCAGCTTAGTGGTGCAGGGAACCTCGTCTTTC.